This T cell receptor beta chain was sequenced in a study of blood T cell repertoires in COVID-19. Only in-frame clones appear in the TCRdb table, and some are missing; sequencing was by immunoSEQ multiplex PCR. The sample shows approximately 170,000 clones, around 84% of them seen only once. The material sequenced was peripheral blood. The sequence derives from a woman in her 70s with COVID-19, enrolled during active disease.

The CDR3 loop reads CASSLSGPWLITGSYNSPLHF. The DNA of the CDR3 is TGTGCCAGCAGTTTATCTGGACCTTGGCTTATCACGGGGTCCTATAATTCACCCCTCCACTTT. The V gene is TRBV27, the J gene TRBJ1-6; the D is unclear. This CDR3 spans 21 amino acids. The V and J ends lost 0 bases and 1 base respectively, with 22 bases between them. Germline V lookup: CDR1 MNHEY, CDR2 SMNVEV (reference sequence).